These 30 T cell receptor beta chains were all obtained from the same sample, sequenced in a study of cytomegalovirus exposure and HLA in healthy donors. Amplification used 60 Vbeta primers and 13 Jbeta primers. Some clones are missing from TCRdb's copy, which holds only in-frame ones; the method was immunoSEQ multiplex PCR. The table lists fewer than 200,000 clones, roughly 80% of them singletons. The sequenced sample was PBMCs. Every receptor here comes from a woman aged 50 to 60 in good health and CMV-seropositive.

The gene calls are TRBV2 and TRBJ1-2; no reliable D call. CDR1 is SNHLY and CDR2 is FYNNEI in the germline V gene. V was shortened by 2 bases and J by 4 bases, with 8 bases between the two germline ends. The CDR3 loop spans 13 amino acids. DNA for the CDR3: TGTGCCAGCAGTGAATTTGCCAGCTATGGCTACACCTTC. It is translated as CASSEFASYGYTF.

This clone was picked up one time. The chain employs TRBV6-5 and TRBJ1-1; the D is unclear. The CDR3 length is 13 residues. Germline-derived CDR1 and CDR2 are MNHEY and SVGAGI. V was cut by 5 bases and J by 6 bases, with 13 bases left in between. CDR3 in DNA: TGTGCCAGCAGTAGACCCGGGAGGTCTGAAGCTTTCTTT. Amino acids: CASSRPGRSEAFF.

The rearrangement uses TRBV27 and TRBJ2-5; D is undetermined. The V and J ends lost 5 bases and 5 bases respectively, with 18 bases between them. This CDR3 comprises 15 residues. The germline V gene has CDR1 MNHEY and CDR2 SMNVEV (reference sequence). CDR3 nucleotide sequence: TGTGCCAGCAGTCTCAAGACACATATGGCGGAGACCCAGTACTTC. Encoded protein: CASSLKTHMAETQYF.

The table lists this clone with many counts. Additional DNA sequences in this sample encode the identical CDR3. The chain employs TRBV7-9 and TRBJ2-7; D gene ambiguous. Germline-derived CDR1 and CDR2 are SEHNR and FQNEAQ (reference sequence). V lost 5 bases and J 6 bases, leaving 5 bases between the germline ends. This CDR3 contains 10 residues. The CDR3 sequence: CASSPREQYF. The CDR3, as DNA: TGTGCCAGCAGCCCGCGCGAGCAGTACTTC.

The chain uses TRBV9 and TRBJ2-1; D might be TRBD1 (7 bases). Germline V gives CDR1 SGDLS, CDR2 YYNGEE. The V and J ends lost 4 bases and 0 bases respectively, with 11 bases between them. The CDR3 covers 15 residues. The CDR3 DNA reads TGTGCCAGCAGCCCGCAGGGGGGCTCCTACAATGAGCAGTTCTTC. Translation: CASSPQGGSYNEQFF.

The rearrangement uses TRBV2 and TRBJ2-3; 8 bases line up with TRBD2. V dropped 6 bases and J dropped 5; count of bases not matched to a gene: 10. The CDR3 runs to 15 residues. Germline CDR1 and CDR2: SNHLY and FYNNEI. In DNA, the CDR3 is TGTGCCAGCAGGCCGGGACTAGAGGGTTTAGATACGCAGTATTTT. Protein sequence: CASRPGLEGLDTQYF.

The V and J genes are TRBV5-5 and TRBJ2-3; 8 bases are a match to TRBD1. CDR1 is SGHKS and CDR2 is YYEKEE in the germline V gene (reference sequence). This CDR3 region has 17 residues. V lost 0 bases, J lost 5 bases, and 11 bases stayed unmatched. The CDR3 region is CASSLELQGAIGDTQYF. The DNA for the CDR3 is TGTGCCAGCAGCTTGGAGCTTCAGGGGGCAATCGGAGATACGCAGTATTTT.

The chain has TRBV7-3 and TRBJ1-2; no firm D call. CDR3 length: 14 residues. Germline CDR1 and CDR2: SGHTA and FQGTGA. Trimming cost V 4 bases and J 4 bases, with 13 bases left between them. The CDR3 nucleotides are TGTGCCAGCAGCTCCCCGACACCTTCCTATGGCTACACCTTC. This codes for CASSSPTPSYGYTF.

The gene calls are TRBV4-1 and TRBJ2-7, with TRBD2 matching 11 bases. Germline CDR1 and CDR2: MGHRA and YSYEKL. The CDR3 is 19 amino acids. V shed 3 bases, J shed 2 bases, and the junction held 15 bases outside the gene matches. Written as DNA, the CDR3 is TGCGCCAGCAGCCAGACGACTAGCGGGGAGCTAACCTACGCCTACGAGCAGTACTTC. It encodes CASSQTTSGELTYAYEQYF.

This rearrangement joins TRBV2 to TRBJ2-1; 14 positions match TRBD2. The CDR3 spans 16 residues. Germline V gives CDR1 SNHLY, CDR2 FYNNEI. Germline trimming cut 3 bases from V and 9 bases from J; bases unmatched to any gene: 7. The CDR3 DNA reads TGTGCCAGCAGTGACCCCGGGACTAGCGGGGGAGGTGAGCAGTTCTTC. Translating it yields CASSDPGTSGGGEQFF.

V is TRBV6-1 and J is TRBJ1-3; D is possibly TRBD1 (6 bases). The CDR3 is made up of 11 amino acids. V gave up 9 bases and J gave up 13 bases, with 16 bases separating them. The germline CDR1 and CDR2 sequences are MNHNS and SASEGT. CDR3 in DNA: TGTGCCAGTTTGCAGGGGATTACGATATATTTT. Translating it yields CASLQGITIYF.

The J gene is TRBJ1-1, the V gene TRBV23-1; 7 bases are shared with TRBD1. TRBV23-1 is an ORF; its function is uncertain. CDR3 size: 14 residues. The V gene end was trimmed by 6 bases and the J gene end by 4 bases; junction bases not matched to a gene: 8. In nucleotides, the CDR3 is TGCGCCAGCAGCGACAGGGAAGAGGGCACTGAAGCTTTCTTT. It specifies CASSDREEGTEAFF.

The rearrangement joins TRBV5-1 to TRBJ1-1; D is ambiguous. The CDR3 has 14 amino acids. V lost 7 bases and J lost 1, with 14 bases in between. Germline assignment: CDR1 SGHRS and CDR2 YFSETQ. CDR3 DNA: TGCGCCAGCTCCAAGACGGGTGGGAACACTGAAGCTTTCTTT. Its translation: CASSKTGGNTEAFF.

V and J are TRBV6-1 and TRBJ2-5; D not certain. The tail of the sequence fits TRBJ2-7 better, so the J call may be wrong. This CDR3 is 14 amino acids long. The germline CDR1 and CDR2 sequences are MNHNS and SASEGT. The CDR3, as DNA: TGTGCCAGCAGTGGGGCCAGGAACTCCTACGAGCAGTACTTC. Its translation is CASSGARNSYEQYF.

This sequence joins TRBV30 and TRBJ1-1; no clear D. Trimming took off 3 bases at V and 1 base at J, with 12 bases between the two ends. The germline CDR1 and CDR2 sequences are GTSNPN and SVGIG (reference sequence). The CDR3 is made up of 14 amino acids. The CDR3 is CAWSTGSTNTEAFF. The CDR3 coding sequence is TGTGCCTGGAGCACTGGGAGCACGAACACTGAAGCTTTCTTT.

This rearrangement joins TRBV5-6 to TRBJ2-7; TRBD2 matches at 7 bases. CDR1 and CDR2 from the germline V gene are SGHDT and YYEEEE. The V gene end was trimmed by 3 bases and the J gene end by 1 base; junction bases not matched to a gene: 7. This CDR3 is 15 amino acids long. The CDR3 loop reads CASSSLADLSYEQYF. The CDR3 nucleotides read TGTGCCAGCAGCTCCCTAGCGGATCTTTCCTACGAGCAGTACTTC. Full variable domain (rest looked up from reference TRBV5-6 and TRBJ2-7): DAGVTQSPTHLIKTRGQQVTLRCSPKSGHDTVSWYQQALGQGPQFIFQYYEEEERQRGNFPDRFSGHQFPNYSSELNVNALLLGDSALYLCASSSLADLSYEQYFGPGTRLTVT.

The genes are TRBV27 and TRBJ1-2; D not resolved. The germline CDR1 and CDR2 sequences are MNHEY and SMNVEV (reference sequence). V gave up 6 bases and J gave up 0 bases, with 14 bases separating them. This CDR3 is built from 15 residues. CDR3 nucleotides: TGTGCCAGCAGGAGAGGAGAGGGCTCTAACTATGGCTACACCTTC. Encoded protein: CASRRGEGSNYGYTF.

The rearrangement uses TRBV27 and TRBJ2-2; 7 bases map to TRBD1. The junction had 15 bases not matched to a gene; V was cut back by 5 bases and J by 0 bases. Germline-derived CDR1 and CDR2 are MNHEY and SMNVEV (reference sequence). CDR3 length equals 19 residues. The CDR3 nucleotides are TGTGCCAGCAGTACCCTCAGGGGGTTTTGGGTCGCGAACACCGGGGAGCTGTTTTTT. Translated, it gives CASSTLRGFWVANTGELFF.

Comment on this clone: Other DNA sequences in this specimen translate into the identical CDR3. The genes are TRBV28 and TRBJ2-5, with 11 positions matching TRBD2. The V gene's germline CDR1 is MDHEN and CDR2 SYDVKM. The junction had 7 bases not matched to a gene; V was cut back by 9 bases and J by 1 base. CDR3 size: 15 residues. CDR3 region: CASERTSGRQETQYF. CDR3 DNA: TGTGCCAGTGAAAGGACTAGCGGGCGCCAAGAGACCCAGTACTTC.

J is TRBJ1-2 and V is TRBV30; 7 positions match TRBD1. Germline V gene lookup returns CDR1 GTSNPN and CDR2 SVGIG (reference sequence). V dropped 5 bases and J dropped 4; count of bases not matched to a gene: 10. The CDR3 covers 14 residues. CDR3 nucleotides: TGTGCCTGGGACACCCCGGGACAGATCTATGGCTACACCTTC. Its protein is CAWDTPGQIYGYTF.

The chain combines TRBV18 with TRBJ1-3; D is ambiguous. Trimming shortened V by 5 bases and J by 1 base, and 12 bases separated the two germline ends. The CDR3 consists of 15 residues. The germline CDR1 and CDR2 sequences are KGHSH and LQKENI. This CDR3 reads CASSTSGQSGNTIYF. The DNA of the CDR3 is TGTGCCAGCTCAACCAGTGGGCAGTCTGGAAACACCATATATTTT.

V is TRBV9 and J is TRBJ2-7, with 8 bases aligning to TRBD1. Germline V lookup: CDR1 SGDLS, CDR2 YYNGEE. With V trimmed by 4 bases and J by 6 bases, 12 bases remained unmatched. The CDR3 spans 15 residues. CDR3 loop: CASSPHPTGVGEQYF. The CDR3 nucleotides are TGTGCCAGCAGCCCCCACCCGACAGGGGTGGGCGAGCAGTACTTC.

This chain uses TRBV2 with TRBJ1-5, with D possibly TRBD1 on 5 matching bases. Germline V gives CDR1 SNHLY, CDR2 FYNNEI. The CDR3 consists of 15 residues. The V end lost 1 base, the J end lost 7 bases, and 14 bases lay between the germline ends. CDR3 in amino acids: CASSEVSGRGQPQHF. For the CDR3, the DNA is TGTGCCAGCAGTGAAGTTTCCGGGAGGGGACAGCCCCAGCATTTT.

The chain recombines TRBV11-2 with TRBJ2-1; 7 bases align to TRBD1. CDR1 is SGHAT, CDR2 FQNNGV, per germline. The trim removed 1 base at V and 9 bases at J, leaving 9 bases unmatched. The CDR3 is 15 residues long. The CDR3 bases are TGTGCCAGCAGCTTAGTTCCGGGAAACAGGGGTGAGCAGTTCTTC. Translating gives CASSLVPGNRGEQFF.

The table lists this clone with a few counts. The rearrangement joins TRBV11-2 to TRBJ1-5; 8 positions agree with TRBD1. CDR1 is SGHAT and CDR2 is FQNNGV in the germline V gene. The V and J ends lost 0 bases and 4 bases, in that order; junction bases with no gene match: 2. The CDR3 consists of 15 residues. CDR3 in DNA: TGTGCCAGCAGCTTAGACCGGACAGGGAATCAGCCCCAGCATTTT. It is translated as CASSLDRTGNQPQHF.

The J gene is TRBJ2-5, the V gene TRBV19; TRBD2 matches 13 bases. Unmatched junction bases numbered 4, after V lost 8 bases and J lost 4 bases. Germline V gene data show CDR1 as LNHDA and CDR2 as SQIVND (reference sequence). The CDR3 runs to 14 residues. In DNA, the CDR3 is TGTGCCAGTTCACTAGCGGGAGGGCGAGAGACCCAGTACTTC. Its protein product is CASSLAGGRETQYF.

CDR3 amino acids: CSAGRTGQPNTEAFF. The CDR3 DNA reads as TGCAGCGCAGGAAGAACGGGACAGCCTAACACTGAAGCTTTCTTT. This chain joins TRBV29-1 and TRBJ1-1; 7 bases line up with TRBD1. Trimming at V came to 7 bases and at J to 2 bases, leaving 13 bases not matched to a gene. The CDR3 is 15 residues long. In germline, CDR1 is SQVTM, CDR2 ANQGSEA. The full variable domain, with the rest looked up from reference TRBV29-1 and TRBJ1-1, is SAVISQKPSRDICQRGTSLTIQCQVDSQVTMMFWYRQQPGQSLTLIATANQGSEATYESGFVIDKFPISRPNLTFSTLTVSNMSPEDSSIYLCSAGRTGQPNTEAFFGQGTRLTVV.

This rearrangement joins TRBV4-3 to TRBJ1-1; weak D call: TRBD1 (5 bases). V shed 0 bases and J shed 11 bases, with 16 bases lying between them. CDR1 and CDR2 (germline): LGHNA, YSLEER. The CDR3 contains 14 residues. The CDR3 nucleotides read TGCGCCAGCAGCCAAGATCAAACAGGAGGGAATGCTTTCTTT. This codes for CASSQDQTGGNAFF.

This chain uses TRBV19 with TRBJ1-1; perhaps TRBD1 as D (6 bases). With 0 bases removed from V and 0 bases from J, the gap between germline ends came to 8 bases. This CDR3 is 15 amino acids long. Per the germline V gene, CDR1 is LNHDA and CDR2 is SQIVND (reference sequence). The CDR3 reads CASSIDDRLNTEAFF. CDR3 sequence (DNA): TGTGCCAGTAGTATAGACGACAGGTTGAACACTGAAGCTTTCTTT.

The rearrangement links TRBV7-3 to TRBJ1-1; D perhaps matches TRBD1 (6 bases). This CDR3 has 16 amino acids. CDR1 SGHTA and CDR2 FQGTGA come from the germline V gene. V gave up 5 bases and J gave up 0 bases, with 16 bases separating them. CDR3 nucleotides: TGTGCCAGCAGCCCTCGACAGGCATCGATGAACACTGAAGCTTTCTTT. It codes for CASSPRQASMNTEAFF.